This TCR beta chain was observed in a study of T cell repertoires in cytomegalovirus infection. Study as a whole: In public TCR beta signatures, there were indications of both CMV infection and matching HLA type. Study outcomes and limitations: Accumulated public TCR beta family frequency recognized individuals carrying CMV together with the relevant HLA. CMV-specific TCR beta clonotypes restricted by HLA-C dominated the ex vivo response.

Comments on this clonotype: What it recognizes is unknown.

Germline values: CDR1 MDHEN, CDR2 SYDVKM. The CDR3 is 16 residues long. V shed 1 base and J 3 bases; nucleotides not matched to a gene: 8. A single record per CDR3 protein comes from TCRdb applying MiXCR to the reads. This repertoire shows approximately 550,000 distinct CDR3 sequences, 15% to 20% found once; its top ten account for 20% to 30%. Sequencing was done on a sample of CD8+ T cells from PBMCs. The TCR originated in a human donor in good health (CMV status not recorded). Some clones in this sample may be carry-over from other donors' samples. The rearrangement uses TRBV28 and TRBJ2-7, with 8 bases fitting TRBD2. The CDR3, as DNA: TGTGCCAGCAGTTTATCGACTAGCGTCCCGGTCTACGAGCAGTACTTC. Translation gives CASSLSTSVPVYEQYF.